This is a list of T cell receptor beta chains from one sample in a study of T cell repertoires in cytomegalovirus infection. One entry per CDR3 protein, called by TCRdb with MiXCR from the reads. The profile shows 250,000 to 300,000 distinct CDR3 sequences, 20% to 30% of them singletons. The sequencing input was PBMCs. These receptors were collected from a human donor in good health (CMV status not recorded). Some clones in this sample may be carry-over from other donors' samples. The conserved cysteine and the conserved F or W are not part of the CDR3 here. Fields, in order: J gene, V gene, CDR3 protein.

TRBJ1-1 TRBV6-6 ASSYGSNTEAF
TRBJ2-1 TRBV20-1 SARDLVGRNEQF
TRBJ2-5 TRBV7-2 ASSQNRGGKTQY
TRBJ2-7 TRBV7-2 ASSSLAGGRNEQY
TRBJ2-7 TRBV7-2 ASSLFAGKGEQY
TRBJ2-2 TRBV7-2 ASSLAARANTGELF
TRBJ2-3 TRBV6-2/TRBV6-3 ASSYGTSGADTQY
TRBJ1-1 TRBV18 ASSRTGTGPLGNTEAF
TRBJ2-7 TRBV7-2 ASSLGAGLNSYEQY
TRBJ1-1 TRBV11-2 ASSSPGQGYTEAF
TRBJ2-7 TRBV5-4 ASSTGQGDEQY
TRBJ1-1 TRBV7-2 ASSLVRATNTEAF
TRBJ2-3 TRBV12-3/TRBV12-4 ASSLPAGREDTQY
TRBJ2-3 TRBV10-2 ASKPSDTDTQY
TRBJ2-5 TRBV7-2 ASSGGTSGRRGQETQY
TRBJ2-1 TRBV20-1 SARIPSGQVNEQF
TRBJ1-5 TRBV30 AWDRGPNQPQH
TRBJ1-5 TRBV11-2 VSSLAGNQPQH
TRBJ1-2 TRBV27 ASRPSGQDYGYT
TRBJ2-3 TRBV19 ASSSDSGQVISTDTQY
TRBJ2-1 TRBV6-1 ASRTRGLAGFNEQF
TRBJ1-2 TRBV5-1 ASRPHGTDYGYT
TRBJ2-6 TRBV6-6 ASSVGYRGTRSGANVLT